These 18 T cell receptor beta chains came from one sample sequenced in a study of Ad26.COV2.S vaccination and SARS-CoV-2 variants. Treatment specified: roughly 19 received Ad26.COV2.S at low or high dose, single or two shots; about 5 received placebo; per-sample allocation not given. All samples were drawn on day 63, counting from the first vaccine or placebo injection. Some clones are missing from TCRdb's copy, which holds only in-frame ones; the method was immunoSEQ multiplex PCR. The table records hundreds of thousands of clones, about 88% of them present only once. The sequences come from peripheral blood, collected in a trial of Ad26.COV2.S vaccine versus placebo. These receptors were collected from a person aged 18 to 65 who received the Ad26.COV2.S COVID-19 vaccine or a placebo.

This rearrangement joins TRBV18 to TRBJ2-5; D gene ambiguous. This CDR3 has 11 residues. V lost 2 bases, J lost 7 bases, and 5 bases lay in between. Germline lookup yields CDR1 KGHSH and CDR2 LQKENI. The DNA for the CDR3 is TGTGCCAGCTCACCAGAAAGGACCCAGTACTTC. Its translation: CASSPERTQYF.

The chain combines TRBV11-3 with TRBJ2-2, with TRBD2 matching 15 bases. Looked up from germline, CDR1 is SGHNT and CDR2 is YENEEA. Germline trimming cut 7 bases from V and 2 bases from J; bases unmatched to any gene: 8. This CDR3 is 18 amino acids long. As DNA, the CDR3 is TGTGCCAGCACCTACGGACTAGCGGGAGGGATAAACACCGGGGAGCTGTTTTTT. This translates into CASTYGLAGGINTGELFF.

The rearrangement joins TRBV5-8 to TRBJ2-5, with 7 bases lining up with TRBD1. The CDR3 is made up of 15 amino acids. Looked up from germline, CDR1 is SGHTS and CDR2 is YDEGEE. The trim removed 4 bases at V and 1 base at J, leaving 7 bases unmatched. The CDR3 reads CASSRPQGPQETQYF. DNA for the CDR3: TGTGCCAGCAGCCGACCACAGGGGCCCCAAGAGACCCAGTACTTC. The whole variable domain, filled in from reference TRBV5-8 and TRBJ2-5, reads EAGVTQSPTHLIKTRGQQATLRCSPISGHTSVYWYQQALGLGLQFLLWYDEGEERNRGNFPPRFSGRQFPNYSSELNVNALELEDSALYLCASSRPQGPQETQYFGPGTRLLVL.

The genes are TRBV9 and TRBJ2-2; 8 bases map to TRBD2. The CDR3 consists of 16 residues. Germline CDR1 reads SGDLS; CDR2 reads YYNGEE. Unmatched junction bases numbered 4, after V lost 0 bases and J lost 3 bases. For the CDR3, the DNA is TGTGCCAGCAGCGTAGCGGGAGGGCCGTACACCGGGGAGCTGTTTTTT. It translates to CASSVAGGPYTGELFF.

The V call is TRBV27, the J call TRBJ1-2; no firm D call. From germline, CDR1 is MNHEY and CDR2 SMNVEV (reference sequence). There are 14 residues in the CDR3. V was cut by 0 bases and J by 0 bases, with 5 bases left in between. The CDR3 here is CASSLSRTNYGYTF. In DNA, the CDR3 is TGTGCCAGCAGTTTATCGAGGACTAACTATGGCTACACCTTC.

The rearrangement uses TRBV9 and TRBJ2-1; the match to TRBD2 covers 11 bases. CDR3 length equals 16 residues. The V segment lost 0 bases and the J segment 8 bases; nucleotides outside the gene matches: 7. Germline V gene data show CDR1 as SGDLS and CDR2 as YYNGEE. CDR3 coding DNA: TGTGCCAGCAGCGTAGGACTAGCGGGATTAGGCTATGAGCAGTTCTTC. Its protein product is CASSVGLAGLGYEQFF.

In this sample, this clone turned up once. This chain links TRBV9 with TRBJ2-1; D remains unclear. Trimming took off 4 bases at V and 5 bases at J, with 16 bases between the two ends. The CDR3 spans 15 residues. CDR1 is SGDLS, CDR2 YYNGEE, per germline. This CDR3 reads CASSPGRGEDNEQFF. The CDR3 DNA reads TGTGCCAGCAGCCCCGGACGCGGCGAGGACAATGAGCAGTTCTTC.

A remark on this clone: Distinct nucleotide sequences in the sample also encode this CDR3. The chain couples TRBV5-1 to TRBJ2-2; D call uncertain. The germline V gene encodes CDR1 SGHRS and CDR2 YFSETQ. This CDR3 is built from 14 residues. V lost 1 base and J 2 bases, leaving 6 bases between the germline ends. The CDR3 region is CASSLFSNTGELFF. CDR3 bases: TGCGCCAGCAGCTTGTTCTCTAACACCGGGGAGCTGTTTTTT.

V usage is TRBV7-6 and J usage is TRBJ2-1; a possible D gene is TRBD2 (6 bases). V was pared by 1 base and J by 4 bases, with 8 bases between. The germline V gene has CDR1 SGHVS and CDR2 FNYEAQ. The CDR3 runs to 14 residues. The CDR3: CASSLGSGYNEQFF. In nucleotides, the CDR3 is TGTGCCAGCAGCTTAGGTAGCGGTTACAATGAGCAGTTCTTC.

This rearrangement joins TRBV5-1 to TRBJ2-5; D perhaps matches TRBD1 (6 bases). Germline assignment: CDR1 SGHRS and CDR2 YFSETQ. The CDR3 covers 14 residues. Trimming cost V 4 bases and J 4 bases, with 14 bases left between them. CDR3: CASSPGTRSETQYF. The CDR3, as DNA: TGCGCCAGCAGCCCCGGGACACGGTCAGAGACCCAGTACTTC. The variable domain in full, with the rest retrieved from reference TRBV5-1 and TRBJ2-5, is KAGVTQTPRYLIKTRGQQVTLSCSPISGHRSVSWYQQTPGQGLQFLFEYFSETQRNKGNFPGRFSGRQFSNSRSEMNVSTLELGDSALYLCASSPGTRSETQYFGPGTRLLVL.

Here the CDR3 reads CASSTSTDTQYF. DNA of the CDR3: TGTGCCAGCTCGACCAGCACAGATACGCAGTATTTT. The rearrangement uses TRBV18 and TRBJ2-3; no firm D call. CDR1 KGHSH and CDR2 LQKENI come from the germline V gene. The CDR3 runs to 12 residues. The V and J ends lost 6 bases and 0 bases respectively, with 4 bases between them. The variable domain in full, with the rest retrieved from reference TRBV18 and TRBJ2-3, is NAGVMQNPRHLVRRRGQEARLRCSPMKGHSHVYWYRQLPEEGLKFMVYLQKENIIDESGMPKERFSAEFPKEGPSILRIQQVVRGDSAAYFCASSTSTDTQYFGPGTRLTVL.

The chain couples TRBV6-1 to TRBJ1-1; D not certain. There are 15 residues in the CDR3. Per germline, CDR1 MNHNS and CDR2 SASEGT. V was trimmed by 2 bases and J by 3 bases, leaving 13 bases between them. The CDR3 sequence is CASSELPRGYTEAFF. Written as DNA, the CDR3 is TGTGCCAGCAGTGAACTGCCAAGAGGGTACACTGAAGCTTTCTTT.

V gene TRBV7-3 combines with J gene TRBJ1-2; 9 bases agree with TRBD1. This CDR3 comprises 14 residues. Unmatched junction bases numbered 13, after V lost 6 bases and J lost 11 bases. The germline gives CDR1 SGHTA, CDR2 FQGTGA. The CDR3 region is CASSSQGGQGLYTF. In DNA form, the CDR3 reads TGTGCCAGCAGTTCCCAAGGGGGACAGGGACTTTACACCTTC.

This clone has just a few counts. The chain recombines TRBV15 with TRBJ2-3, with TRBD2 matching 10 bases. V lost 3 bases to trimming and J lost 1 base; unmatched junction nucleotides: 4. The CDR3 covers 16 residues. Germline loops: CDR1 LNHNV, CDR2 YYDKDF (reference sequence). The CDR3 DNA reads TGTGCCACCAGCAGGTGGACTAGCGGACGCACAGATACGCAGTATTTT. Its translation is CATSRWTSGRTDTQYF.

The rearrangement links TRBV6-5 to TRBJ1-4; D ambiguous. CDR1 and CDR2 (germline): MNHEY, SVGAGI. This CDR3 contains 14 residues. The ends were cut back, 4 bases at V and 7 bases at J, with 13 bases in the middle. The CDR3: CASSSRHAGEKLFF. The CDR3 DNA is TGTGCCAGCAGTTCAAGACACGCGGGTGAAAAACTGTTTTTT.

This clone was detected only once. The genes are TRBV6-6 and TRBJ2-7, with TRBD1 identical over 7 bases. J was trimmed by 0 bases and V by 6 bases; bases with no gene match: 2. The CDR3 runs to 13 residues. Germline values: CDR1 MNHNY, CDR2 SVGAGI (reference sequence). CDR3 residues: CASSWDSSYEQYV. CDR3 nucleotides: TGTGCCAGCAGCTGGGACAGCTCCTACGAGCAGTACGTC.

The chain couples TRBV4-2 to TRBJ2-5; 7 nucleotides line up with TRBD1. Trimming cost V 4 bases and J 4 bases; bases outside gene matches: 6. The CDR3 totals 14 residues. Germline lookup yields CDR1 LGHNA and CDR2 YNFKEQ. The CDR3 DNA reads TGTGCCAGCAGCCCGCGGACAGGAGGAGAGACCCAGTACTTC. Its protein is CASSPRTGGETQYF.

J is TRBJ2-2 and V is TRBV14; the match to TRBD1 covers 8 bases. V was pared by 4 bases and J by 1 base, with 5 bases of the junction left unmatched. The CDR3 runs to 16 residues. Germline loops: CDR1 SGHDN, CDR2 FVKESK. CDR3 residues: CASSPRTGLNTGELFF. The CDR3 coding sequence is TGTGCCAGCAGCCCTAGGACAGGGCTGAACACCGGGGAGCTGTTTTTT.